This T cell receptor (beta chain) was profiled in a study of vaccination effects on CD4 cells after COVID-19. The overall study: Each participant was given two doses of one vaccine (BNT162b2 or mRNA-1273). The study sampled two convalescent patients 16 days and one week before vaccination.

Notes on this clone: As yet, its antigen is unknown.

Notes on the study in general: There was marked clonal contraction among infection- and vaccine-induced clones late after vaccination.

Germline values: CDR1 SGHTA, CDR2 FQGTGA. V was trimmed by 1 base and J by 4 bases, leaving 11 bases between them. The CDR3 runs 15 residues. Libraries were prepared by immunoSEQ multiplex PCR; TCRdb keeps only in-frame clonotypes and omits some of them. The table shows tens of thousands of clones, with approximately 78% occurring only once. Within the ViraFEST assay, antigen-specific CD4+ T cells underwent expansion with viral peptide pools prior to sequencing. Isolation of CD4+ T cells took place after 10 days of culture. This individual contracted SARS-CoV-2 between March and December 2020, as verified by PCR. Half-medium replacement with IL-2 medium occurred on days 3 and 7.

This sample comprised CD4+ T cells from PBMCs cultured with HCoV-NL63 spike peptides, obtained before COVID-19 vaccination. The rearrangement uses TRBV7-3 and TRBJ2-1; weak D call: TRBD1 (5 bases). This sequence originates from a human donor who had a prior SARS-CoV-2 infection. In DNA, the CDR3 is TGTGCCAGCAGCTTAAGGGCAGGGAATTACAATGAGCAGTTCTTC. As protein: CASSLRAGNYNEQFF. The full variable domain, in which reference TRBV7-3 and TRBJ2-1 provide the parts outside the CDR3, is GAGVSQTPSNKVTEKGKYVELRCDPISGHTALYWYRQSLGQGPEFLIYFQGTGAADDSGLPNDRFFAVRPEGSVSTLKIQRTERGDSAVYLCASSLRAGNYNEQFFGPGTRLTVL.